The subject of this entry is one T cell receptor (beta chain). Its cognate antigen is unknown. At one boundary the junction diverges from the germline segment, which might be a read error. The CDR3 consists of 19 residues. Germline V gene data show CDR1 as DFQATT and CDR2 as SNEGSKA (reference sequence). These data belong to a study of T cells in Graves' hyperthyroidism and ophthalmopathy. Study-level information: Peripheral blood was secured at the point of initial diagnosis, before any treatment.

Together with thyroid ultrasound, orbital computed tomography, serum thyroxine and TRAb, clinical symptoms were used for diagnoses. Amplification yielded TCR beta CDR3 regions, with RNA transcripts as the source. RT-PCR in the first round (using the HTBI primer set) targeted the TCR CDR3. A single record per CDR3 protein comes from TCRdb applying MiXCR to the multiplex PCR reads. This repertoire shows approximately 620,000 distinct CDR3 sequences, approximately 16% found once; its top ten account for under 3.5%. Whole-study results and caveats: Ophthalmopathy, as predicted by the model, came a median roughly 6.3 months after the prediction. Also found in blood were most expanded thyroid clonotypes above 0.001.

Sequences were obtained from blood. The clonotype originates from a woman aged 35 to 49 with Graves' ophthalmopathy. The chain couples TRBV20-1 to TRBJ2-1, with D perhaps matching TRBD2 (7 bases). This chain's CDR3 is CSASLRASGIWGGDNEQFF. The DNA for the CDR3 is TGCAGTGCTAGCCTCCGAGCCAGCGGGATTTGGGGGGGGGACAATGAACAGTTCTTC.